A selection of T cell receptor beta chains follows, all from one sample in a study of cytomegalovirus exposure and HLA in healthy donors. Produced via immunoSEQ multiplex PCR; TCRdb's table is partial and in-frame only. Seen here are more than 150,000 clones, about 80% observed once, and the top ten hold about 1.5%. The sequenced sample was PBMCs. The source of these receptors is a man aged 35 to 55 in good health and CMV-seronegative. Both conserved end residues are part of each CDR3. A D gene is named only where the DNA matches it firmly. Part of the rows lack a size; the others show once, few, many or a class for expanded clones.

clone_size d_call j_call v_call cdr3_aa cdr3_nt
- TRBD1 TRBJ2-2 TRBV5-1 CASSLVGQGKTGELFF TGCGCCAGCAGCTTGGTCGGACAGGGGAAGACCGGGGAGCTGTTTTTT
- - TRBJ1-5 TRBV7-3 CASRTPWGGPQPQHF TGTGCCAGCAGAACCCCTTGGGGGGGGCCCCAGCCCCAGCATTTT
few TRBD1 TRBJ1-1 TRBV7-2 CASSLEGTGRTEAFF TGTGCCAGCAGCTTAGAGGGGACAGGCCGCACTGAAGCTTTCTTT
- - TRBJ2-7 TRBV18 CASSKSSGDNYEQYF TGTGCCAGCTCTAAGTCCTCAGGTGATAACTACGAGCAGTACTTC
- TRBD2 TRBJ2-3 TRBV5-4 CASSPGTSGNTDTQYF TGTGCCAGCAGCCCTGGGACTAGCGGTAACACAGATACGCAGTATTTT
once TRBD1 TRBJ2-6 TRBV7-8 CASRLPGQGNSGANVLTF TGTGCCAGCAGATTACCGGGACAGGGTAACTCTGGGGCCAACGTCCTGACTTTC
- - TRBJ2-3 TRBV10-3 CAISSGGTGTDTQYF TGTGCCATCAGTTCCGGAGGGACTGGCACAGATACGCAGTATTTT
few TRBD1 TRBJ2-7 TRBV11-2 CASSLGDRFYEQYF TGTGCCAGCAGCTTAGGGGACAGGTTTTACGAGCAGTACTTC
- TRBD1 TRBJ2-3 TRBV28 CASSLWHRQGTAQYF TGTGCCAGCAGTTTATGGCATCGACAGGGGACAGCGCAGTATTTT
- - TRBJ2-3 TRBV11-2 CASSLQQGTTQYF TGTGCCAGCAGTCTACAACAGGGAACTACGCAGTATTTT
few - TRBJ1-2 TRBV7-9 CASTARDNYGYTF TGTGCCAGCACGGCGAGGGATAACTATGGCTACACCTTC
- TRBD2 TRBJ2-1 TRBV2 CASSDLAGGPGEQFF TGTGCCAGCAGTGACCTAGCGGGGGGGCCCGGTGAGCAGTTCTTC
- TRBD2 TRBJ2-3 TRBV29-1 CSVSGVSLYTDTQYF TGCAGCGTGAGCGGGGTCAGTTTGTACACAGATACGCAGTATTTT
- TRBD1 TRBJ2-7 TRBV5-1 CASSLGTGGHEQYF TGCGCCAGCAGCTTGGGGACAGGGGGCCACGAGCAGTACTTC
- - TRBJ2-2 TRBV7-9 CASSFRGNTGELFF TGTGCCAGCAGCTTTAGGGGGAACACCGGGGAGCTGTTTTTT
- TRBD2 TRBJ2-5 TRBV6-1 CASSAGASGVVETQYF TGTGCCAGCAGTGCCGGGGCTAGCGGGGTGGTGGAGACCCAGTACTTC
- TRBD1 TRBJ1-5 TRBV19 CASNAGQGRYQPQHF TGTGCCAGTAATGCGGGACAGGGGAGATATCAGCCCCAGCATTTT
- - TRBJ2-7 TRBV5-4 CASSTLAYEQYF TGTGCCAGCAGCACTCTAGCCTACGAGCAGTACTTC
- TRBD1 TRBJ1-1 TRBV18 CASSPAGQVATEAFF TGTGCCAGCTCACCAGCGGGACAGGTGGCCACTGAAGCTTTCTTT
- - TRBJ2-2 TRBV25-1 CASRGPGTNTGELFF TGTGCCAGCCGTGGGCCGGGGACGAACACCGGGGAGCTGTTTTTT
once TRBD1 TRBJ1-1 TRBV30 CAWSTGVNTEAFF TGTGCCTGGAGCACAGGGGTGAACACTGAAGCTTTCTTT